This T cell receptor beta chain was profiled in a study of control samples from healthy donors and cancer patients. The V gene lost 5 bases and the J gene lost 2 bases, with 6 bases spanning the gap. The CDR3 runs 11 residues. Germline CDR1 DFQATT, CDR2 SNEGSKA (reference sequence). Assay: immunoSEQ multiplex PCR; the TCRdb copy retains only in-frame clones and omits some. The data hold 70,000 to 80,000 clones, with around 84% observed a single time. The TCR was taken from a man aged 45 to 65 in good health. Sequenced material: blood. This chain joins TRBV20-1 and TRBJ2-5; D uncertain. The DNA for the CDR3 is TGCAGTGCTTCAAATCAAGAGACCCAGTACTTC. Its protein is CSASNQETQYF.